The next 2 T cell receptor beta chains were all read from a single sample in a study of CD8+CD57+ T cells in acquired aplastic anemia. The study profiled TCR beta VDJ and CDR3 using genomic DNA as template. TCRdb itself ran the reads through MiXCR, one entry per CDR3 protein. The sample consists of over 200,000 distinct CDR3 sequences, around 60% of them appearing once. The sample consisted of sorted CD4+, CD8+, or CD8+CD57+ T cells (not recorded which) from PBMCs. These receptor sequences come from a human donor in good health.

V and J are TRBV6-1 and TRBJ2-7, with 7 bases matching TRBD1. The CDR3 loop spans 12 amino acids. Unmatched junction bases numbered 5, after V lost 9 bases and J lost 3 bases. Germline V gives CDR1 MNHNS, CDR2 SASEGT. The CDR3 sequence: CASDRVDYEQYF. The DNA for the CDR3 is TGTGCCAGTGACAGGGTCGACTACGAGCAGTACTTC.

V is TRBV20-1 and J is TRBJ2-5, with 11 bases that match TRBD1. V was pared by 6 bases and J by 1 base, with 10 bases of the junction left unmatched. CDR1 is DFQATT, CDR2 SNEGSKA, per germline (reference sequence). The CDR3 is 16 residues long. The CDR3 bases are TGCAGTGCCGCGGGGACAGGGGGGATTGCCCAAGAGACCCAGTACTTC. Translating gives CSAAGTGGIAQETQYF.